A single sample is the source of the 22 T cell receptor beta chains below, sequenced in a study of blood T cell repertoires in COVID-19. The data were produced by immunoSEQ multiplex PCR, yet TCRdb's version contains in-frame clones alone and is incomplete. The table lists 450,000 or so clones, 80% to 90% of them singletons. Sequencing was carried out using peripheral blood. These receptors originate from a man between 18 and 29 years old with COVID-19, enrolled during active disease.

The chain links TRBV27 to TRBJ1-4; D perhaps matches TRBD1 (6 bases). In germline, CDR1 is MNHEY, CDR2 SMNVEV (reference sequence). Trimming took 10 bases from V and 8 from J, leaving 17 bases between them. The CDR3 is 13 amino acids. The CDR3 loop reads CANPGVQEEKLFF. As DNA, the CDR3 is TGTGCCAATCCAGGGGTCCAGGAGGAAAAACTGTTTTTT.

The chain combines TRBV27 with TRBJ2-7; 8 nucleotides match TRBD1. The CDR3 has 13 residues. Germline V gene data show CDR1 as MNHEY and CDR2 as SMNVEV (reference sequence). V lost 4 bases to trimming and J lost 2 bases; unmatched junction nucleotides: 1. CDR3 in amino acids: CASSWGQAYEQYF. CDR3 sequence (DNA): TGTGCCAGCAGTTGGGGACAGGCCTACGAGCAGTACTTC.

The genes are TRBV2 and TRBJ1-1; 8 positions agree with TRBD1. Trimming removed 3 bases from V and 5 bases from J; junction bases left unmatched: 2. This CDR3 has 13 residues. The germline CDR1 and CDR2 sequences are SNHLY and FYNNEI. The CDR3 DNA follows: TGTGCCAGCAGTGACAGGGGGCATACTGAAGCTTTCTTT. As protein: CASSDRGHTEAFF.

The chain has TRBV29-1 and TRBJ1-2; no firm D call. The V gene's germline CDR1 is SQVTM and CDR2 ANQGSEA. The CDR3 is made up of 12 amino acids. Trimming left V 4 bases short and J 4 bases short, with 10 bases between. The CDR3 loop reads CSVVGVGYGYTF. DNA of the CDR3: TGCAGCGTTGTCGGAGTGGGCTATGGCTACACCTTC.

The chain couples TRBV5-1 to TRBJ1-2; 12 bases are shared with TRBD1. The CDR3 loop spans 15 amino acids. V lost 0 bases and J lost 8; bases outside the gene matches: 5. The germline gives CDR1 SGHRS, CDR2 YFSETQ. The CDR3 region has the DNA TGCGCCAGCAGCTTGGACCGGGACAGGGGGCTGGGCTACACCTTC. Amino acid sequence: CASSLDRDRGLGYTF. The entire variable domain, with the rest obtained from reference TRBV5-1 and TRBJ1-2, is as follows: KAGVTQTPRYLIKTRGQQVTLSCSPISGHRSVSWYQQTPGQGLQFLFEYFSETQRNKGNFPGRFSGRQFSNSRSEMNVSTLELGDSALYLCASSLDRDRGLGYTFGSGTRLTVV.

V is TRBV5-1 and J is TRBJ2-2, with 8 nucleotides matching TRBD2. With V trimmed by 2 bases and J by 6 bases, 9 bases remained unmatched. Germline V gene data show CDR1 as SGHRS and CDR2 as YFSETQ. CDR3 length: 16 amino acids. CDR3: CASSLSGGARAGELFF. The DNA of the CDR3 is TGCGCCAGCAGCTTATCCGGGGGGGCCCGGGCCGGGGAGCTGTTTTTT.

In nucleotides, the CDR3 is TGTGCCACACGATCGGGGAGCTCCTACAATGAGCAGTTCTTC. Amino acids: CATRSGSSYNEQFF. The genes are TRBV6-5 and TRBJ2-1, with D possibly TRBD2 on 5 matching bases. There are 14 residues in the CDR3. Trimming cost V 10 bases and J 0 bases, with 13 bases left between them. CDR1 and CDR2 from the germline V gene are MNHEY and SVGAGI.

The chain employs TRBV13 and TRBJ2-7; 9 bases agree with TRBD2. With 2 bases clipped from V and 4 bases from J, the junction kept 6 bases outside the gene matches. From germline, CDR1 is PRHDT and CDR2 FYEKMQ (reference sequence). The CDR3 loop spans 15 amino acids. The chain's CDR3 is CASSLQTSGRYEQYF. In nucleotides, the CDR3 is TGTGCCAGCAGCTTACAAACTAGCGGGCGTTACGAGCAGTACTTC.

The rearrangement links TRBV6-1 to TRBJ2-1, with TRBD1 identical over 10 bases. The CDR3 has 19 amino acids. J gave up 7 bases and V 1 base, and 16 bases lay outside the gene matches. CDR1 and CDR2 from the germline V gene are MNHNS and SASEGT. Written as DNA, the CDR3 is TGTGCCAGCAGTGAAGGGGTGCCGGGACAGGGGCGAAAACCAAATGAGCAGTTCTTC. As protein: CASSEGVPGQGRKPNEQFF.

V and J are TRBV11-2 and TRBJ2-3; TRBD2 is a possible D gene (5 bases). Trimming took 5 bases from V and 2 from J, leaving 8 bases between them. Germline CDR1 SGHAT, CDR2 FQNNGV. This CDR3 contains 13 residues. CDR3 DNA: TGTGCCAGCAGCCCGGGGTCCACAGATACGCAGTATTTT. Translation gives CASSPGSTDTQYF.

V and J are TRBV5-1 and TRBJ2-7; no clear D. The CDR3 loop spans 11 amino acids. Germline assignment: CDR1 SGHRS and CDR2 YFSETQ. V lost 0 bases to trimming and J lost 7 bases, with 5 bases between them. This CDR3 is CASSLGREQYF. CDR3 nucleotides: TGCGCCAGCAGCTTGGGGCGGGAGCAGTACTTC.

The chain has TRBV10-3 and TRBJ2-7, with 7 bases lining up with TRBD2. CDR1 and CDR2 from the germline V gene are ENHRY and SYGVKD. Trimming at V came to 8 bases and at J to 6 bases, leaving 10 bases not matched to a gene. The CDR3 covers 13 residues. The DNA for the CDR3 is TGTGCCATCGGGGAGGGGACCGAGATCGAGCAGTACTTC. Protein sequence: CAIGEGTEIEQYF.

The CDR3 is CASSLGTGREQYF. The CDR3 DNA reads TGTGCCAGCTCGTTAGGGACAGGGAGAGAGCAGTACTTC. The chain recombines TRBV18 with TRBJ2-7; 9 nucleotides line up with TRBD1. This CDR3 contains 13 residues. J gave up 7 bases and V 6 bases, and 7 bases lay outside the gene matches. The germline gives CDR1 KGHSH, CDR2 LQKENI.

This clone was seen a single time. The V and J genes are TRBV27 and TRBJ1-1, with D uncertain. The CDR3 totals 9 residues. Germline-derived CDR1 and CDR2 are MNHEY and SMNVEV (reference sequence). V shed 3 bases and J shed 11 bases, with 4 bases lying between them. The CDR3 is CASSFSAFF. The DNA for the CDR3 is TGTGCCAGCAGTTTCTCGGCTTTCTTT.

The chain carries TRBV18 and TRBJ2-5, with D maybe TRBD1 (6 bases). The CDR3 loop spans 17 amino acids. Trimming cost V 2 bases and J 3 bases, with 19 bases left between them. Looked up from germline, CDR1 is KGHSH and CDR2 is LQKENI. CDR3 bases: TGTGCCAGCTCACCAAGGCCTTGTGGACAGCCGAAAGAGACCCAGTACTTC. Its protein is CASSPRPCGQPKETQYF.

This chain joins TRBV7-6 and TRBJ2-3, with D unclear. Trimming cost V 5 bases and J 2 bases, with 8 bases left between them. This CDR3 comprises 13 residues. CDR1 is SGHVS and CDR2 is FNYEAQ in the germline V gene. The CDR3 sequence: CASSRYNTDTQYF. The CDR3, as DNA: TGTGCCAGCAGCAGATACAACACAGATACGCAGTATTTT.

This chain uses TRBV10-3 with TRBJ2-1; TRBD2 matches 16 bases. Germline V gene data show CDR1 as ENHRY and CDR2 as SYGVKD. The V and J ends lost 7 bases and 2 bases, in that order; junction bases with no gene match: 2. This CDR3 is built from 16 residues. In DNA form, the CDR3 reads TGTGCCATCAAAGGGACTAGCGGGAGGGCCTACAATGAGCAGTTCTTC. Protein sequence: CAIKGTSGRAYNEQFF.

The V call is TRBV11-2, the J call TRBJ2-5; 7 nucleotides align to TRBD2. V was pared by 2 bases and J by 4 bases, with 7 bases of the junction left unmatched. The CDR3 length is 15 residues. Germline CDR1 SGHAT, CDR2 FQNNGV. The CDR3 DNA sequence: TGTGCCAGCAGCTTAACGGTGGGCGGGGGAGAGACCCAGTACTTC. This codes for CASSLTVGGGETQYF.

This clone was recorded only once. This chain connects TRBV11-2 to TRBJ2-3; D gene ambiguous. V gave up 3 bases and J gave up 6 bases, with 13 bases separating them. CDR1 and CDR2 from the germline V gene are SGHAT and FQNNGV. The CDR3 has 14 residues. Here the CDR3 reads CASSLDPAGDTQYF. For the CDR3, the DNA is TGTGCCAGCAGCTTGGATCCCGCAGGCGATACGCAGTATTTT.

The V gene is TRBV24-1, the J gene TRBJ1-2; 8 nucleotides match TRBD1. CDR1 KGHDR and CDR2 SFDVKD come from the germline V gene. The CDR3 spans 15 residues. V lost 9 bases to trimming and J lost 8 bases; unmatched junction nucleotides: 16. DNA for the CDR3: TGTGCCACCGGGGGATCCGGGACAGGACAGGGCGGCTACACCTTC. Amino acid sequence: CATGGSGTGQGGYTF.

The chain combines TRBV6-5 with TRBJ1-5; no definite D call. Germline values: CDR1 MNHEY, CDR2 SVGAGI. CDR3 length equals 13 residues. Trimming removed 8 bases from V and 7 bases from J, with 15 bases in between. Here the CDR3 DNA reads TGTGCCAGCGCCACTCGGGGTATCCAGCCCCAGCATTTT. It encodes CASATRGIQPQHF.

CDR3 in amino acids: CASSLGGPFYNEQFF. Written as DNA, the CDR3 is TGTGCCAGCAGCTTAGGGGGGCCGTTCTACAATGAGCAGTTCTTC. J is TRBJ2-1 and V is TRBV7-9; weak D call: TRBD1 (6 bases). The CDR3 covers 15 residues. Per germline, CDR1 SEHNR and CDR2 FQNEAQ (reference sequence). The V gene lost 1 base and the J gene lost 3 bases, with 10 bases spanning the gap.